The 3 T cell receptor beta chains presented below share a single source sample, sequenced in a study of OX40 agonist ivuxolimab in advanced cancers. Measured with immunoSEQ multiplex PCR; TCRdb has only the in-frame clones, and not every one. Of 55,000 to 80,000 clones in the sample, around four fifths were seen once. Sample: CD4+ or CD8+ T cells sorted from blood, taken in a trial of the OX40 agonist ivuxolimab. The receptors originated from an adult with an advanced solid tumor such as melanoma, head and neck, liver or kidney cancer.

Regarding this clone: The sample carries other DNA sequences with the same CDR3. This rearrangement joins TRBV6-6 to TRBJ1-2, with a weak D call TRBD1 (5 bases). CDR3 length: 14 amino acids. Trimming left V 2 bases short and J 3 bases short, with 10 bases between. Germline V lookup: CDR1 MNHNY, CDR2 SVGAGI (reference sequence). The CDR3 reads CASSYGGRDYGYTF. The CDR3 nucleotides read TGTGCCAGCAGTTACGGCGGCAGGGACTATGGCTACACCTTC.

V gene TRBV7-9 combines with J gene TRBJ2-7, with D hard to call. V gave up 2 bases and J gave up 0 bases, with 11 bases separating them. The CDR3 has 15 amino acids. From germline, CDR1 is SEHNR and CDR2 FQNEAQ (reference sequence). The CDR3 loop is CASSLLDGYSYEQYF. In DNA, the CDR3 is TGTGCCAGCAGCTTACTTGACGGATACTCCTACGAGCAGTACTTC.

The chain joins TRBV7-3 to TRBJ1-2; 8 nucleotides align to TRBD1. The ends lost 3 bases at V and 5 bases at J; junction bases unmatched: 8. The CDR3 is 15 amino acids. CDR1 is SGHTA and CDR2 is FQGTGA in the germline V gene. CDR3 in amino acids: CASSFGTGDMYGYTF. CDR3 bases: TGTGCCAGCAGCTTCGGGACAGGAGACATGTATGGCTACACCTTC.